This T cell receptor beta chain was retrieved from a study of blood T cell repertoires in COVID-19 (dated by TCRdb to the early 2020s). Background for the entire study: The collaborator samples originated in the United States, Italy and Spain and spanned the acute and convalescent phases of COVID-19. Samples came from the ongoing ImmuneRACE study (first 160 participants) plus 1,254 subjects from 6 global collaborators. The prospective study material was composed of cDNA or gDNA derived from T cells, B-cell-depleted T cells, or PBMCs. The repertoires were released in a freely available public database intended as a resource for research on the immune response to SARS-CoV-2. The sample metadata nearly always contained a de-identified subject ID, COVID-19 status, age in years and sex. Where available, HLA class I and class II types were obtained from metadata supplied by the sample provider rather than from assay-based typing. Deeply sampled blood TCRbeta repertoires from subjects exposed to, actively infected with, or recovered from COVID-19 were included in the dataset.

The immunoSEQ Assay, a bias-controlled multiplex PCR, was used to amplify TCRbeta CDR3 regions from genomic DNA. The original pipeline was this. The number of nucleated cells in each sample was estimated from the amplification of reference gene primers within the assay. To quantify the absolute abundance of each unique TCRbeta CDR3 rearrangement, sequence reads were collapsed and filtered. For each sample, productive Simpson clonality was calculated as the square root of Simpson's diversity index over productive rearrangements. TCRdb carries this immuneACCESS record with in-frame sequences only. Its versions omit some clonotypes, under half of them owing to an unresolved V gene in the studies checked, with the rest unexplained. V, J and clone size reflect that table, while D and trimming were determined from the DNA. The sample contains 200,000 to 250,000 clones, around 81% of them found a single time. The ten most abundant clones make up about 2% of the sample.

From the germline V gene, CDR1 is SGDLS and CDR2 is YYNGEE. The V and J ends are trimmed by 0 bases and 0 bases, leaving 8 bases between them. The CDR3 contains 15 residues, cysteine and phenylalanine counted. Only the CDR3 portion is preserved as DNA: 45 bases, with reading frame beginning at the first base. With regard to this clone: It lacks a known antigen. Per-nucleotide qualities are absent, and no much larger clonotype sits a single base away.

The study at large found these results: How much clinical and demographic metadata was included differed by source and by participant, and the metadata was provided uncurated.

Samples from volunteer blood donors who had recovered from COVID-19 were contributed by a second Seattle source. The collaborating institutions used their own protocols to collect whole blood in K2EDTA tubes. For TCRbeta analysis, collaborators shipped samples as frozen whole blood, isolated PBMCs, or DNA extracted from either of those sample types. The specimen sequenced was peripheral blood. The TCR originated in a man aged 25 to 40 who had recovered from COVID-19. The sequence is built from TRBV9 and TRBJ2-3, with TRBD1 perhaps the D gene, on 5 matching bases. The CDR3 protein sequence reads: CASSVEGQSTDTQYF. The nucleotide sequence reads TGTGCCAGCAGCGTAGAGGGGCAAAGCACAGATACGCAGTATTTT.